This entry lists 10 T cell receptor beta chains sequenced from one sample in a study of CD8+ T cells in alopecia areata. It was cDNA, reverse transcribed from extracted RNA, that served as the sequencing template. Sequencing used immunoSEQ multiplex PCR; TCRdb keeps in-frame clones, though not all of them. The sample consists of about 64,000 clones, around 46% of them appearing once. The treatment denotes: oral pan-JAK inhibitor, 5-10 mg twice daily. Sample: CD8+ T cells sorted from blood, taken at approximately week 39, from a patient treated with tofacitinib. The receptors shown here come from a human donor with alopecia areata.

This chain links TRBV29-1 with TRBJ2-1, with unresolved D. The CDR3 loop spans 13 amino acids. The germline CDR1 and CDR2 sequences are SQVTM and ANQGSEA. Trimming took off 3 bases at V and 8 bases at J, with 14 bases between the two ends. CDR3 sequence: CSVDGPQDDEQFF. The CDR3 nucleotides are TGCAGCGTTGATGGGCCTCAGGACGATGAGCAGTTCTTC.

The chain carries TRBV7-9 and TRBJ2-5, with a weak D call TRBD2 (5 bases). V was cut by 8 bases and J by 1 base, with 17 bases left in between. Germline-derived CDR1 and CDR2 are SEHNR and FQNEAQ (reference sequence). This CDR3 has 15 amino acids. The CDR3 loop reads CASESAEWGQETQYF. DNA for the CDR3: TGTGCCAGCGAATCAGCGGAGTGGGGCCAAGAGACCCAGTACTTC.

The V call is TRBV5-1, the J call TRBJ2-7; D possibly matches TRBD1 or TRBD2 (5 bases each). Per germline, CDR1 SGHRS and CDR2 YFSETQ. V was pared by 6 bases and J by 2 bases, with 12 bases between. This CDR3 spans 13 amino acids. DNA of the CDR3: TGCGCCAGCACCGGGACGGACACCTACGAGCAGTACTTC. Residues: CASTGTDTYEQYF.

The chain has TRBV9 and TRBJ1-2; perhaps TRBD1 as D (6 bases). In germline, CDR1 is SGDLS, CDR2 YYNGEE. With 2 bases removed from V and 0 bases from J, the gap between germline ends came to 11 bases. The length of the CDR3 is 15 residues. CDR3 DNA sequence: TGTGCCAGCAGCGTTACAGGGAGAGCTAACTATGGCTACACCTTC. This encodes CASSVTGRANYGYTF.

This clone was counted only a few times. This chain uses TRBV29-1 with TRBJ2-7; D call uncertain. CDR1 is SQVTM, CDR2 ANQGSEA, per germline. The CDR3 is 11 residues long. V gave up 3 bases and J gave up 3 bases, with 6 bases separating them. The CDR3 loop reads CSVDEDYEQYF. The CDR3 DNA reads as TGCAGCGTTGATGAGGACTACGAGCAGTACTTC.

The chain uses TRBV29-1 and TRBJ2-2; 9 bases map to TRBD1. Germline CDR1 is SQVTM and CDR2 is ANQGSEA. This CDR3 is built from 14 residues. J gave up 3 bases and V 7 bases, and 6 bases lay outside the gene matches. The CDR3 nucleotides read TGCAGCGCCGGGACAGGGTGGGACACCGGGGAGCTGTTTTTT. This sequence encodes CSAGTGWDTGELFF.

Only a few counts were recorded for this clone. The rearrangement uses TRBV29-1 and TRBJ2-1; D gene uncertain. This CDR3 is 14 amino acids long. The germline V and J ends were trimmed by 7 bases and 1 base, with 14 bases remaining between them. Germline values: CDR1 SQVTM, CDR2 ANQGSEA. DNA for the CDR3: TGCAGCGCTGGCTCGACAAATTCCTACAATGAGCAGTTCTTC. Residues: CSAGSTNSYNEQFF.

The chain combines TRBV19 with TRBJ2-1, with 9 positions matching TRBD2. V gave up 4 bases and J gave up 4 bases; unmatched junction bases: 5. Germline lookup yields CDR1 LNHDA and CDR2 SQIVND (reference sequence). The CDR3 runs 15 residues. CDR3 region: CASSTSSGRYNEQFF. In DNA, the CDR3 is TGTGCCAGTAGTACGTCCAGCGGGAGGTACAATGAGCAGTTCTTC. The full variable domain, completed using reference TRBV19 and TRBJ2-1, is DGGITQSPKYLFRKEGQNVTLSCEQNLNHDAMYWYRQDPGQGLRLIYYSQIVNDFQKGDIAEGYSVSREKKESFPLTVTSAQKNPTAFYLCASSTSSGRYNEQFFGPGTRLTVL.

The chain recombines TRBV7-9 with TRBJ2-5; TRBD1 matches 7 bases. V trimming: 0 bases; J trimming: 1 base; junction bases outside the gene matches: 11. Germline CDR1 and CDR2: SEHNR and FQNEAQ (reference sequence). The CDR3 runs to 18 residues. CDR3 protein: CASSLAAGTVATQETQYF. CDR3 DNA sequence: TGTGCCAGCAGCTTAGCCGCAGGGACAGTCGCTACCCAAGAGACCCAGTACTTC.

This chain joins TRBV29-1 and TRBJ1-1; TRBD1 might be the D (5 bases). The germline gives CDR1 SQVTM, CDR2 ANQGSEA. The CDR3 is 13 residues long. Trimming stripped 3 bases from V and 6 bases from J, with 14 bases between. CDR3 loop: CSVDSGGGAEAFF. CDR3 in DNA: TGCAGCGTTGACTCGGGGGGAGGGGCTGAAGCTTTCTTT.